The 27 T cell receptor beta chains reported below all come from one sample, sequenced in a study of Ad26.COV2.S vaccination and SARS-CoV-2 variants. Treatment: approximately 18 received Ad26.COV2.S at low or high dose, single or two shots; several received placebo; per-sample allocation not given. Material that was analyzed had been drawn on day 63 after the first vaccine or placebo injection. Libraries were prepared by immunoSEQ multiplex PCR; TCRdb keeps only in-frame clonotypes and omits some of them. The sample has around 420,000 clones, 88% seen once. The sample was peripheral blood, taken in a trial of Ad26.COV2.S vaccine versus placebo. These receptors all stem from a person between 18 and 60 years old who received the Ad26.COV2.S COVID-19 vaccine or a placebo.

The chain uses TRBV5-4 and TRBJ2-1; the match to TRBD1 covers 8 bases. The CDR3 length is 15 residues. V gave up 0 bases and J gave up 9 bases; unmatched junction bases: 8. CDR1 and CDR2 (germline): SGHNT, YYREEE (reference sequence). CDR3 nucleotides: TGTGCCAGCAGCTTGGTAGGCAGGGGGCGTTCTGAGCAGTTCTTC. Translating it yields CASSLVGRGRSEQFF.

V and J are TRBV19 and TRBJ2-7; the D gene is possibly TRBD2 (6 bases). Trimming shortened V by 7 bases and J by 2 bases, and 9 bases separated the two germline ends. CDR1 is LNHDA, CDR2 SQIVND, per germline (reference sequence). The CDR3 consists of 12 residues. CDR3 bases: TGTGCCAGTACCGGGGGAGCCTACGAGCAGTACTTC. It specifies CASTGGAYEQYF.

This chain links TRBV7-6 with TRBJ1-2; D remains ambiguous. In germline, CDR1 is SGHVS, CDR2 FNYEAQ. The CDR3 sequence is 15 residues long. V was clipped by 3 bases and J by 7 bases, with 18 bases between them. CDR3 DNA: TGTGCCAGCAGCTTGGAACCTTATACTGTCGGTGGCTACACCTTC. Translating gives CASSLEPYTVGGYTF.

This rearrangement joins TRBV2 to TRBJ2-1; 9 nucleotides match TRBD2. V lost 7 bases to trimming and J lost 10 bases; unmatched junction nucleotides: 11. CDR1 and CDR2 from the germline V gene are SNHLY and FYNNEI. This CDR3 spans 14 amino acids. As DNA, the CDR3 is TGTGCCAGCAAAAGGCGGGGGGGCCTGGGAGAGCAGTTCTTC. Residues: CASKRRGGLGEQFF.

The V call is TRBV30, the J call TRBJ1-2; 7 nucleotides match TRBD1. Germline CDR1 reads GTSNPN; CDR2 reads SVGIG (reference sequence). This CDR3 is 16 amino acids long. The V segment lost 3 bases and the J segment 0 bases; nucleotides outside the gene matches: 10. As DNA, the CDR3 is TGTGCCTGGAGGGCACGACAGGGTAAAGCTAACTATGGCTACACCTTC. This codes for CAWRARQGKANYGYTF.

The V gene is TRBV24-1, the J gene TRBJ1-2; 9 positions agree with TRBD1. This CDR3 contains 18 residues. CDR1 and CDR2 from the germline V gene are KGHDR and SFDVKD. The V segment lost 4 bases and the J segment 8 bases; nucleotides outside the gene matches: 19. CDR3 coding DNA: TGTGCCACCAGTGACCCTGATCACAGGGGGCGCGGAATTCGGGGCTACACCTTC. It encodes CATSDPDHRGRGIRGYTF.

The V call is TRBV10-3, the J call TRBJ2-7; TRBD1 agrees at 8 bases. Germline V gene sequence: CDR1 ENHRY, CDR2 SYGVKD. V lost 8 bases, J lost 5 bases, and 8 bases stayed unmatched. This CDR3 has 13 residues. The CDR3 spells CAILRTGSNEQYF. CDR3 in DNA: TGTGCCATCTTGAGGACAGGGAGTAACGAGCAGTACTTC.

V usage is TRBV10-1 and J usage is TRBJ2-7; D is possibly TRBD1 (6 bases). Germline V gene lookup returns CDR1 WNHNN and CDR2 SYGVQD (reference sequence). The CDR3 totals 15 residues. Trimming cost V 6 bases and J 2 bases, with 17 bases left between them. The CDR3 sequence: CASRGTPTPPYEQYF. DNA for the CDR3: TGCGCCAGCAGGGGGACACCAACACCCCCCTACGAGCAGTACTTC.

The V gene is TRBV5-1, the J gene TRBJ2-2, with 8 bases that match TRBD2. The CDR3 is made up of 16 amino acids. Germline V gives CDR1 SGHRS, CDR2 YFSETQ. V lost 2 bases to trimming and J lost 5 bases; unmatched junction nucleotides: 8. The CDR3 reads CASSLLTGGETGELFF. CDR3 nucleotide sequence: TGCGCCAGCAGCTTACTTACCGGGGGGGAGACCGGGGAGCTGTTTTTT.

The chain's CDR3 is CASSVGDPFGGYTF. CDR3 in DNA: TGTGCCAGCAGCGTAGGGGACCCTTTTGGTGGCTACACCTTC. V is TRBV9 and J is TRBJ1-2; perhaps TRBD1 as D (5 bases). The CDR3 consists of 14 residues. Trimming shortened V by 0 bases and J by 7 bases, and 13 bases separated the two germline ends. Germline V gene data show CDR1 as SGDLS and CDR2 as YYNGEE.

The genes are TRBV3-1 (or the pseudogene TRBV3-2) and TRBJ1-2; 9 positions agree with TRBD1. The CDR3 is made up of 16 amino acids. The V gene end was trimmed by 2 bases and the J gene end by 8 bases; junction bases not matched to a gene: 12. Germline V gene lookup returns CDR1 LGHDT and CDR2 YNNKEL (reference sequence). The CDR3 loop reads CASSQRARDRVGGYTF. The CDR3 DNA reads as TGTGCCAGCAGCCAACGAGCCCGGGACAGGGTCGGAGGCTACACCTTC.

This chain connects TRBV6-1 to TRBJ1-6; the match to TRBD1 covers 12 bases. The V and J ends lost 0 bases and 4 bases, in that order; junction bases with no gene match: 7. The CDR3 loop spans 19 amino acids. Germline V gene sequence: CDR1 MNHNS, CDR2 SASEGT. The CDR3 here is CASSEARGTGGPYNSPLHF. The DNA for the CDR3 is TGTGCCAGCAGTGAAGCGCGGGGGACAGGGGGCCCTTATAATTCACCCCTCCACTTT.

The rearrangement joins TRBV11-2 to TRBJ2-5, with TRBD2 matching over 9 bases. V lost 6 bases, J lost 4 bases, and 12 bases stayed unmatched. The CDR3 runs 16 residues. Per germline, CDR1 SGHAT and CDR2 FQNNGV. This CDR3 is CASRPFLSGGRETQYF. The CDR3 DNA reads TGTGCCAGCAGGCCCTTCCTTAGCGGGGGTCGAGAGACCCAGTACTTC. Full variable domain (missing parts from reference TRBV11-2 and TRBJ2-5): EAGVAQSPRYKIIEKRQSVAFWCNPISGHATLYWYQQILGQGPKLLIQFQNNGVVDDSQLPKDRFSAERLKGVDSTLKIQPAKLEDSAVYLCASRPFLSGGRETQYFGPGTRLLVL.

The V and J genes are TRBV7-9 and TRBJ2-1; D might be TRBD2 (5 bases). Germline V lookup: CDR1 SEHNR, CDR2 FQNEAQ (reference sequence). This CDR3 region has 19 residues. V lost 1 base and J lost 5, with 24 bases in between. Here the CDR3 reads CASSLVRGLPFQKDNEQFF. CDR3 DNA sequence: TGTGCCAGCAGCTTAGTCCGGGGATTACCCTTTCAGAAGGACAATGAGCAGTTCTTC.

This clone has just one count. The chain couples TRBV4-1 to TRBJ1-6, with 9 bases lining up with TRBD1. V shed 3 bases and J 7 bases; nucleotides not matched to a gene: 7. The CDR3 has 16 residues. Looked up from germline, CDR1 is MGHRA and CDR2 is YSYEKL. CDR3 amino acids: CASSQTPGQGNSPLHF. CDR3 nucleotides: TGCGCCAGCAGCCAGACACCGGGACAGGGCAATTCACCCCTCCACTTT.

The chain joins TRBV3-1 (or the pseudogene TRBV3-2) to TRBJ1-2, with TRBD1 matching over 7 bases. The J segment lost 1 base and the V segment lost 4 bases, leaving 9 bases of the junction unmatched. Germline lookup yields CDR1 LGHDT and CDR2 YNNKEL (reference sequence). There are 16 residues in the CDR3. CDR3 nucleotides: TGTGCCAGCAGCCTATATACGGGACAGCTTAACTATGGCTACACCTTC. It is translated as CASSLYTGQLNYGYTF.

J is TRBJ2-3 and V is TRBV30, with TRBD2 matching 11 bases. The CDR3 is made up of 14 amino acids. Trimming took 3 bases from V and 4 from J; bases not matched to a gene: 3. Germline V gene data show CDR1 as GTSNPN and CDR2 as SVGIG (reference sequence). DNA for the CDR3: TGTGCCTGGAGAGTAGCGGGGGGGCCAGATACGCAGTATTTT. This encodes CAWRVAGGPDTQYF.

The chain employs TRBV7-3 and TRBJ2-5; 8 bases line up with TRBD2. This CDR3 is built from 15 residues. V trimming: 5 bases; J trimming: 2 bases; junction bases outside the gene matches: 7. Looked up from germline, CDR1 is SGHTA and CDR2 is FQGTGA. CDR3 loop: CASSPLRGGQETQYF. CDR3 sequence (DNA): TGTGCCAGCAGCCCCCTCCGGGGGGGTCAAGAGACCCAGTACTTC.

J is TRBJ1-3 and V is TRBV18, with 7 positions matching TRBD1. V was clipped by 5 bases and J by 0 bases; unmatched bases: 7. Looked up from germline, CDR1 is KGHSH and CDR2 is LQKENI. The CDR3 runs 16 residues. CDR3 residues: CASSSTGLSSGNTIYF. DNA for the CDR3: TGTGCCAGCTCATCGACAGGGCTAAGCTCTGGAAACACCATATATTTT. Combining the CDR3 with reference TRBV18 and TRBJ1-3 gives the whole variable domain NAGVMQNPRHLVRRRGQEARLRCSPMKGHSHVYWYRQLPEEGLKFMVYLQKENIIDESGMPKERFSAEFPKEGPSILRIQQVVRGDSAAYFCASSSTGLSSGNTIYFGEGSWLTVV.

This clone was counted only a few times. CDR3 residues: CATSGPRGGGYNEQFF. For the CDR3, the DNA is TGTGCCACCAGCGGCCCCCGGGGGGGAGGGTACAATGAGCAGTTCTTC. This chain links TRBV15 with TRBJ2-1; 8 positions agree with TRBD2. Germline CDR1 reads LNHNV; CDR2 reads YYDKDF (reference sequence). V trimming: 5 bases; J trimming: 4 bases; junction bases outside the gene matches: 10. This CDR3 comprises 16 residues.

V and J are TRBV12-3 or TRBV12-4 and TRBJ1-1; unclear D gene. V was trimmed by 5 bases and J by 1 base, leaving 8 bases between them. The CDR3 extends over 13 amino acids. Here the CDR3 DNA reads TGTGCCAGCAGTCTTTACACGAACACTGAAGCTTTCTTT. As protein: CASSLYTNTEAFF.

The chain links TRBV14 to TRBJ2-7; D gene ambiguous. The germline V and J ends were trimmed by 1 base and 4 bases, with 8 bases remaining between them. CDR1 and CDR2 (germline): SGHDN, FVKESK. The CDR3 is 13 amino acids. The CDR3 sequence: CASSQVAGYEQYF. CDR3 coding DNA: TGTGCCAGCAGCCAAGTGGCCGGGTACGAGCAGTACTTC.

The chain employs TRBV15 and TRBJ2-7; 10 bases map to TRBD1. The CDR3 has 14 amino acids. CDR1 LNHNV and CDR2 YYDKDF come from the germline V gene (reference sequence). V was clipped by 4 bases and J by 4 bases; unmatched bases: 4. This CDR3 reads CATSIGQGGYEQYF. The DNA for the CDR3 is TGTGCCACCAGCATTGGACAGGGGGGGTACGAGCAGTACTTC.

The chain is built from TRBV19 and TRBJ2-7; 9 bases fit TRBD1. V was pared by 6 bases and J by 4 bases, with 7 bases of the junction left unmatched. CDR1 and CDR2 (germline): LNHDA, SQIVND (reference sequence). This CDR3 comprises 14 residues. The CDR3 region is CASSPGTGFYEQYF. The CDR3 DNA is TGTGCCAGTAGCCCCGGGACAGGGTTTTACGAGCAGTACTTC.

V is TRBV28 and J is TRBJ1-2; D remains ambiguous. CDR1 MDHEN and CDR2 SYDVKM come from the germline V gene. Trimming removed 5 bases from V and 3 bases from J, with 13 bases in between. This CDR3 is 14 amino acids long. In nucleotides, the CDR3 is TGTGCCAGCAGTCGGACGGGCTGGGACTATGGCTACACCTTC. As protein: CASSRTGWDYGYTF.

This clone was detected once. The rearrangement links TRBV5-5 to TRBJ2-7; TRBD1 aligns across 9 bases. In germline, CDR1 is SGHKS, CDR2 YYEKEE (reference sequence). With V trimmed by 5 bases and J by 4 bases, 7 bases remained unmatched. The CDR3 has 14 amino acids. The CDR3 DNA reads TGTGCCAGCAGGCATCCGGGACAGGGATACGAGCAGTACTTC. Its translation is CASRHPGQGYEQYF. The full variable domain, completed using reference TRBV5-5 and TRBJ2-7, is DAGVTQSPTHLIKTRGQQVTLRCSPISGHKSVSWYQQVLGQGPQFIFQYYEKEERGRGNFPDRFSARQFPNYSSELNVNALLLGDSALYLCASRHPGQGYEQYFGPGTRLTVT.

The genes are TRBV28 and TRBJ1-3, with D uncertain. This CDR3 has 15 amino acids. CDR1 and CDR2 from the germline V gene are MDHEN and SYDVKM. Trimming left V 2 bases short and J 1 base short, with 9 bases between. This CDR3 is CASSLILPSGNTIYF. CDR3 nucleotide sequence: TGTGCCAGCAGTTTAATCTTACCTTCTGGAAACACCATATATTTT.